These 26 T cell receptor beta chains came from one sample sequenced in a study of identical twins. TCRdb ran MiXCR on the 5' RACE reads and lists one entry per CDR3 protein. The sample has roughly 470,000 distinct CDR3 sequences; about 13% are singletons. These data are also associated with another study on yellow fever vaccine responses in identical twins.

Sequenced sample: CD4+ T cells sorted from blood. Source of these receptors: a woman aged 18-29 years in good health.

CDR3 bases: TGTGCCAGCAGCTTAGGAGGAGGTGGAAACGCGAACACCGGGGAGCTGTTTTTT. Amino acids: CASSLGGGGNANTGELFF. The chain joins TRBV11-2 to TRBJ2-2, with D perhaps matching TRBD2 (5 bases). Germline V lookup: CDR1 SGHAT, CDR2 FQNNGV. CDR3 length: 18 amino acids. V was pared by 1 base and J by 0 bases, with 15 bases between. The complete variable domain, with remaining parts taken from reference TRBV11-2 and TRBJ2-2, reads EAGVAQSPRYKIIEKRQSVAFWCNPISGHATLYWYQQILGQGPKLLIQFQNNGVVDDSQLPKDRFSAERLKGVDSTLKIQPAKLEDSAVYLCASSLGGGGNANTGELFFGEGSRLTVL.

This clonotype was observed a few times. The gene calls are TRBV6-1 and TRBJ2-7; the D is unclear. The CDR3 extends over 16 amino acids. Germline values: CDR1 MNHNS, CDR2 SASEGT. V gave up 0 bases and J gave up 3 bases, with 15 bases separating them. This CDR3 reads CASSEAPASLGYEQYF. The DNA for the CDR3 is TGTGCCAGCAGTGAAGCACCGGCCTCACTCGGCTACGAGCAGTACTTC.

The chain's CDR3 is CASSYRLSGTDTQYF. Written as DNA, the CDR3 is TGTGCCAGCAGTTACCGACTAAGCGGCACAGATACGCAGTATTTT. The chain combines TRBV6-5 with TRBJ2-3, with TRBD2 as a possible D gene (5 bases). V lost 2 bases to trimming and J lost 1 base, with 10 bases between them. The CDR3 length is 15 residues. In germline, CDR1 is MNHEY, CDR2 SVGAGI.

This clonotype has only a few counts. The chain carries TRBV11-3 and TRBJ2-2, with a weak D call TRBD1 (5 bases). The CDR3 covers 13 residues. Trimming took off 8 bases at V and 4 bases at J, with 11 bases between the two ends. Looked up from germline, CDR1 is SGHNT and CDR2 is YENEEA. The CDR3 reads CASGAPVTGELFF. In DNA form, the CDR3 reads TGTGCCAGCGGGGCCCCCGTCACCGGGGAGCTGTTTTTT.

The rearrangement joins TRBV20-1 to TRBJ2-5, with D perhaps matching TRBD1 or TRBD2 (5 bases each). Germline values: CDR1 DFQATT, CDR2 SNEGSKA (reference sequence). V was shortened by 0 bases and J by 4 bases, with 12 bases between the two germline ends. This CDR3 comprises 14 residues. CDR3 residues: CSAREVGVLETQYF. The DNA of the CDR3 is TGCAGTGCTAGAGAAGTGGGGGTTCTAGAGACCCAGTACTTC.

The chain joins TRBV7-2 to TRBJ1-1; 7 bases line up with TRBD1. The CDR3 sequence is 14 residues long. Per the germline V gene, CDR1 is SGHTA and CDR2 is FQGNSA. V lost 5 bases, J lost 0 bases, and 3 bases stayed unmatched. In nucleotides, the CDR3 is TGTGCCAGCAGCCCGGACAGGATGAACACTGAAGCTTTCTTT. Translation: CASSPDRMNTEAFF.

This clonotype was picked up a small number of times. V gene TRBV7-2 combines with J gene TRBJ2-3; 8 bases map to TRBD2. V shed 5 bases and J 5 bases; nucleotides not matched to a gene: 9. Looked up from germline, CDR1 is SGHTA and CDR2 is FQGNSA. The CDR3 consists of 15 residues. CDR3 protein: CASSRAAGGGDTQYF. The CDR3, as DNA: TGTGCCAGCAGCCGAGCCGCGGGGGGTGGAGATACGCAGTATTTT.

The gene calls are TRBV7-2 and TRBJ2-5; D might be TRBD2 (6 bases). The CDR3 spans 14 residues. V shed 5 bases and J shed 4 bases, with 14 bases lying between them. Germline CDR1 SGHTA, CDR2 FQGNSA. Here the CDR3 reads CASSRFGGGETQYF. The DNA for the CDR3 is TGTGCCAGCAGCCGATTCGGGGGTGGAGAGACCCAGTACTTC.

This clonotype was found once. The V call is TRBV2, the J call TRBJ2-5, with D unclear. Between the trimmed V and J ends, which lost 4 bases and 2 bases, there was a span of 11 bases. The germline CDR1 and CDR2 sequences are SNHLY and FYNNEI. The CDR3 runs to 14 residues. CDR3 sequence: CASSGRTAQETQYF. The DNA of the CDR3 is TGTGCCAGCAGTGGCCGGACGGCACAAGAGACCCAGTACTTC.

This clonotype was seen a handful of times. The chain joins TRBV20-1 to TRBJ2-7; D may be TRBD2 (6 bases). Germline V lookup: CDR1 DFQATT, CDR2 SNEGSKA (reference sequence). V dropped 1 base and J dropped 4 bases, with 17 bases sitting between them. The CDR3 runs 15 residues. CDR3 loop: CSARVLAFGGYEQYF. CDR3 DNA: TGCAGTGCTAGAGTTCTAGCCTTCGGGGGTTACGAGCAGTACTTC.

This clonotype was recorded a few times. The J gene is TRBJ2-2, the V gene TRBV3-1; 9 bases are a match to TRBD2. Germline V gene sequence: CDR1 LGHDT, CDR2 YNNKEL (reference sequence). This CDR3 has 15 residues. V lost 4 bases to trimming and J lost 5 bases; unmatched junction nucleotides: 5. The CDR3 sequence: CASSRSGRETGELFF. CDR3 DNA sequence: TGTGCCAGCAGCCGTAGCGGGAGAGAGACCGGGGAGCTGTTTTTT.

The chain couples TRBV6-1 to TRBJ2-7, with a tentative D call TRBD2 (6 bases). Germline lookup yields CDR1 MNHNS and CDR2 SASEGT. This CDR3 has 13 amino acids. Trimming cost V 10 bases and J 3 bases, with 16 bases left between them. DNA of the CDR3: TGTGCCATCCTCACCACGGGGGTCTACGAGCAGTACTTC. Protein: CAILTTGVYEQYF.

Many counts were recorded for this clonotype. The chain uses TRBV3-1 and TRBJ2-7; the D gene is possibly TRBD1 (6 bases). This CDR3 region has 12 residues. V gave up 4 bases and J gave up 3 bases, with 7 bases separating them. The germline CDR1 and CDR2 sequences are LGHDT and YNNKEL (reference sequence). The CDR3: CASSPRGYEQYF. The CDR3 DNA is TGTGCCAGCAGCCCCAGGGGCTACGAGCAGTACTTC.

This clonotype has a handful of counts. This chain uses TRBV3-1 with TRBJ1-5, with D possibly TRBD1 on 5 matching bases. This CDR3 spans 14 amino acids. The ends were cut back, 1 base at V and 4 bases at J, with 8 bases in the middle. CDR1 LGHDT and CDR2 YNNKEL come from the germline V gene (reference sequence). The CDR3 DNA is TGTGCCAGCAGCCAAGGACACAGGAATCAGCCCCAGCATTTT. Translated, it gives CASSQGHRNQPQHF.

The table lists this clonotype with a few counts. This chain uses TRBV7-2 with TRBJ2-4; no definite D call. Germline assignment: CDR1 SGHTA and CDR2 FQGNSA. The germline V and J ends were trimmed by 3 bases and 8 bases, with 14 bases remaining between them. This CDR3 spans 14 amino acids. The CDR3 bases are TGTGCCAGCAGCTTCGGGCAGCCGGTGTACATTCAGTACTTC. Amino acid sequence: CASSFGQPVYIQYF.

This clonotype was seen a handful of times. The chain has TRBV28 and TRBJ2-1; D is ambiguous. Germline loops: CDR1 MDHEN, CDR2 SYDVKM. The CDR3 contains 16 residues. V was cut by 7 bases and J by 0 bases, with 16 bases left in between. As DNA, the CDR3 is TGTGCCAGCATTGGATTTGACTCCATCTCCTACAATGAGCAGTTCTTC. As protein: CASIGFDSISYNEQFF.

This clonotype was detected a few times. The gene calls are TRBV4-3 and TRBJ2-1; D possibly corresponds to TRBD2 (6 bases). This CDR3 is built from 14 residues. CDR1 is LGHNA, CDR2 YSLEER, per germline. V lost 0 bases and J lost 12, with 15 bases in between. The CDR3, as DNA: TGCGCCAGCAGCCAAGAGCGGTCCCGGGGAGGGCAGTTCTTC. Translating gives CASSQERSRGGQFF.

This clonotype came up a few times. The chain couples TRBV4-3 to TRBJ2-3; D is possibly TRBD1 (6 bases). Trimming shortened V by 3 bases and J by 3 bases, and 16 bases separated the two germline ends. Germline V gives CDR1 LGHNA, CDR2 YSLEER. The CDR3 extends over 16 amino acids. This CDR3 reads CASSHGQGKVTDTQYF. The CDR3 region has the DNA TGCGCCAGCAGCCATGGCCAGGGGAAAGTAACAGATACGCAGTATTTT.

This sequence joins TRBV28 and TRBJ2-2; D unresolved. Germline CDR1 is MDHEN and CDR2 is SYDVKM. The CDR3 loop spans 11 amino acids. Trimming cost V 8 bases and J 9 bases, with 10 bases left between them. The CDR3 sequence is CASDQVRELFF. DNA of the CDR3: TGTGCCAGCGATCAAGTCAGGGAGCTGTTTTTT.

This clonotype was found a few times. The chain uses TRBV15 and TRBJ2-7; no definite D call. Germline values: CDR1 LNHNV, CDR2 YYDKDF (reference sequence). The CDR3 is 13 residues long. V lost 0 bases, J lost 6 bases, and 9 bases lay in between. This chain's CDR3 is CATSRDGVSEQYF. CDR3 nucleotide sequence: TGTGCCACCAGCAGAGATGGGGTGAGCGAGCAGTACTTC.

This clonotype was seen repeatedly, ten times or more. V usage is TRBV28 and J usage is TRBJ2-3; TRBD2 matches 8 bases. V gave up 8 bases and J gave up 4 bases; unmatched junction bases: 11. Germline lookup yields CDR1 MDHEN and CDR2 SYDVKM. This CDR3 is built from 15 residues. CDR3 DNA sequence: TGTGCCAGCCGTATCCTAGCGGGCGGACCAGATACGCAGTATTTT. Amino acids: CASRILAGGPDTQYF. The full variable domain, in which reference TRBV28 and TRBJ2-3 provide the parts outside the CDR3, is DVKVTQSSRYLVKRTGEKVFLECVQDMDHENMFWYRQDPGLGLRLIYFSYDVKMKEKGDIPEGYSVSREKKERFSLILESASTNQTSMYLCASRILAGGPDTQYFGPGTRLTVL.

This clonotype was seen at least ten times. This chain joins TRBV12-3 or TRBV12-4 and TRBJ1-2; weak D call: TRBD1 (5 bases). The CDR3 consists of 14 residues. Trimming pared 4 bases from V and 2 bases from J, leaving 11 bases between. CDR3 loop: CASSSGTGNYGYTF. The DNA for the CDR3 is TGTGCCAGCAGTTCGGGGACGGGAAACTATGGCTACACCTTC.

J is TRBJ2-2 and V is TRBV7-8; 10 nucleotides match TRBD1. This CDR3 comprises 17 residues. The germline gives CDR1 SGHVS, CDR2 FQNEAQ. Trimming took 5 bases from V and 4 from J; bases not matched to a gene: 10. The CDR3 reads CASSLQDRGLGTGELFF. Here the CDR3 DNA reads TGTGCCAGCAGCCTACAAGACAGGGGGCTTGGCACCGGGGAGCTGTTTTTT.

The chain employs TRBV4-3 and TRBJ2-7; TRBD1 is a possible D gene (6 bases). Germline V lookup: CDR1 LGHNA, CDR2 YSLEER. V lost 5 bases, J lost 7 bases, and 15 bases lay in between. The CDR3 loop spans 13 amino acids. The CDR3 here is CASSSQQGWEQYF. Written as DNA, the CDR3 is TGCGCCAGCAGCTCTCAACAGGGATGGGAGCAGTACTTC.

This clonotype was found a few times. The rearrangement uses TRBV20-1 and TRBJ2-1; D unclear. The CDR3 is made up of 11 amino acids. V was clipped by 0 bases and J by 9 bases, with 6 bases between them. Germline V gene lookup returns CDR1 DFQATT and CDR2 SNEGSKA (reference sequence). The CDR3 DNA reads TGCAGTGCTAGAGATCGTATTGAGCAGTTCTTC. Translating it yields CSARDRIEQFF.

This clonotype was counted only a few times. The chain couples TRBV11-2 to TRBJ2-4; weak D call: TRBD2 (6 bases). The V and J ends lost 5 bases and 12 bases respectively, with 14 bases between them. The CDR3 is made up of 12 amino acids. Germline V gene sequence: CDR1 SGHAT, CDR2 FQNNGV. The CDR3 here is CASSPGDSGQYF. The CDR3 region has the DNA TGTGCCAGCAGCCCGGGGGACTCCGGTCAGTACTTC.